These 27 T cell receptor beta chains share one sample of origin, sequenced in a study of CD8+CD57+ T cells in acquired aplastic anemia. Genomic DNA constituted the template upon which TCR beta VDJ and CDR3 profiling was performed. TCRdb used MiXCR to reprocess the reads, holding one entry per CDR3 protein. Here the sample spans some 140,000 distinct CDR3 sequences, about 50% being singletons. All sequencing subjects had displayed CD8+CD57+ cell expansion on flow cytometry. Sequenced sample: sorted CD4+, CD8+, or CD8+CD57+ T cells (not recorded which) from PBMCs. The source of these receptors is a human donor with aplastic anemia.

This clonotype was found many times. One end of the junction does not line up with germline, which may come from a read error. V is TRBV4-1 and J is TRBJ1-1, with D unresolved. This CDR3 spans 13 amino acids. Germline V gene lookup returns CDR1 MGHRA and CDR2 YSYEKL. The CDR3 is CASSQGLKTEAFF. DNA for the CDR3: TGCGCCAGCAGCCAGGGCCTGAAAACTGAAGCTTTCTTT.

With respect to this clonotype: A much bigger clone sits one base away, suggesting this may be a read error. For the CDR3, the DNA is TGTGCCAGCAGCGATGCAGCCTGGGGGACAGAGGAGTACGATGAGCAGTTCTTC. This translates into CASSDAAWGTEEYDEQFF. The chain combines TRBV9 with TRBJ2-1; 7 bases are a match to TRBD1. J gave up 8 bases and V 3 bases, and 20 bases lay outside the gene matches. Germline CDR1 is SGDLS and CDR2 is YYNGEE. The CDR3 totals 18 residues.

The chain links TRBV5-8 to TRBJ2-7, with unresolved D. Looked up from germline, CDR1 is SGHTS and CDR2 is YDEGEE. The CDR3 has 13 residues. Trimming cost V 1 base and J 4 bases, with 9 bases left between them. CDR3 loop: CASSLSQLYEQYF. For the CDR3, the DNA is TGTGCCAGCAGCTTGAGTCAGCTTTACGAGCAGTACTTC. The full variable domain, its missing parts supplied by reference TRBV5-8 and TRBJ2-7, is EAGVTQSPTHLIKTRGQQATLRCSPISGHTSVYWYQQALGLGLQFLLWYDEGEERNRGNFPPRFSGRQFPNYSSELNVNALELEDSALYLCASSLSQLYEQYFGPGTRLTVT.

This clonotype was seen many times. The chain has TRBV11-1 and TRBJ2-5; 12 nucleotides line up with TRBD2. Losses at the gene ends were 2 bases for V and 1 base for J; bases not matched to a gene: 5. The CDR3 is 17 amino acids. CDR1 and CDR2 (germline): SGHAT, FQDESV (reference sequence). The CDR3 nucleotides read TGTGCCAGCAGCTTACCTCGACTAGCGGGGGCCCAAGAGACCCAGTACTTC. This codes for CASSLPRLAGAQETQYF.

The V and J genes are TRBV19 and TRBJ1-2, with a weak D call TRBD1 (5 bases). The V gene's germline CDR1 is LNHDA and CDR2 SQIVND (reference sequence). V was trimmed by 5 bases and J by 6 bases, leaving 10 bases between them. The CDR3 runs to 12 residues. In DNA, the CDR3 is TGTGCCAGTAGTCCGGGACGAGATGGCTACACCTTC. It translates to CASSPGRDGYTF.

This clonotype was counted at least ten times. At one of its ends the junction is not consistent with the germline gene, which may arise from a read error. V usage is TRBV25-1 and J usage is TRBJ2-3, with D maybe TRBD1 (6 bases). Germline V gene sequence: CDR1 MGHDK, CDR2 SYGVNS. The CDR3 covers 14 residues. The CDR3, as DNA: TGTGCCAGCAGCCCCTCGAGGGACACAAATACGCAGTATTTT. It specifies CASSPSRDTNTQYF.

The chain couples TRBV25-1 to TRBJ1-2; the match to TRBD1 covers 7 bases. Losses at the gene ends were 9 bases for V and 5 bases for J; bases not matched to a gene: 12. This CDR3 region has 14 residues. Germline V gene lookup returns CDR1 MGHDK and CDR2 SYGVNS. The CDR3 region is CARGSKGAQYGYTF. The CDR3 DNA reads TGTGCCAGAGGGTCGAAGGGGGCGCAATATGGCTACACCTTC.

The genes are TRBV12-3 or TRBV12-4 and TRBJ2-5, with 7 bases lining up with TRBD1. After removal of 6 bases from V and 3 bases from J, the junction contained 10 bases not matched to a gene. The CDR3 spans 15 residues. The CDR3 loop is CASSSDRESEETQYF. The CDR3 bases are TGTGCCAGCAGCTCAGACAGGGAGAGTGAAGAGACCCAGTACTTC.

The sample holds many counts of this clonotype. The CDR3 nucleotides are TGTGCCAGCAGCGTTAAGGGTACTGAAGCTTTCTTT. Translating it yields CASSVKGTEAFF. V gene TRBV9 combines with J gene TRBJ1-1, with D unresolved. V lost 2 bases and J lost 5, with 7 bases in between. CDR1 SGDLS and CDR2 YYNGEE come from the germline V gene. The CDR3 contains 12 residues.

The gene calls are TRBV9 and TRBJ2-7; D is uncertain. CDR3 length: 12 residues. Germline V gene sequence: CDR1 SGDLS, CDR2 YYNGEE. Trimming pared 4 bases from V and 6 bases from J, leaving 11 bases between. The CDR3 DNA follows: TGTGCCAGCAGCCCGAGCAGCCGCGAGCAGTACTTC. Translating it yields CASSPSSREQYF.

This chain joins TRBV29-1 and TRBJ2-5; 7 nucleotides agree with TRBD1. J lost 1 base, V lost 1 base, and 3 bases had no gene match. Germline V CDR1 and CDR2: SQVTM, ANQGSEA. The CDR3 runs to 14 residues. CDR3 residues: CSVEGGTVQETQYF. The CDR3 DNA reads TGCAGCGTTGAAGGGGGGACAGTCCAAGAGACCCAGTACTTC.

To note about this clonotype: At one boundary the junction diverges from the germline segment, which might be a read error. The genes are TRBV10-2 and TRBJ1-1; D ambiguous. Germline CDR1 reads WSHSY; CDR2 reads SAAADI. The CDR3 has 14 amino acids. CDR3 protein: CASSLPGGDTEAFF. Here the CDR3 DNA reads TGTGCCAGCAGCTTGCCCGGTGGCGACACTGAAGCTTTCTTT.

The chain carries TRBV24-1 and TRBJ2-3, with TRBD2 matching over 13 bases. Trimming removed 3 bases from V and 4 bases from J; junction bases left unmatched: 3. The V gene's germline CDR1 is KGHDR and CDR2 SFDVKD. The CDR3 contains 16 residues. CDR3 in amino acids: CATSDGGLAGPDTQYF. DNA of the CDR3: TGTGCCACCAGTGATGGGGGACTAGCGGGACCAGATACGCAGTATTTT.

This clonotype was recorded a few times. This may stem from a read error, because a much larger clone lies one nucleotide away. The final CDR3 position lacks the conserved phenylalanine or tryptophan, pointing to a likely read error. The genes are TRBV6-4 and TRBJ1-1; D perhaps matches TRBD1 (5 bases). The V end was cut by 6 bases, the J end by 1 base, with 9 bases between. CDR1 MRHNA and CDR2 SNTAGT come from the germline V gene. The CDR3 consists of 13 residues. CDR3 residues: CASSARENTEAFL. CDR3 in DNA: TGTGCCAGCAGCGCCAGGGAGAACACTGAAGCTTTCCTT.

This chain connects TRBV20-1 to TRBJ1-1; tentative D call: TRBD1 (5 bases). V lost 0 bases to trimming and J lost 4 bases, with 9 bases between them. The CDR3 has 13 amino acids. In germline, CDR1 is DFQATT, CDR2 SNEGSKA (reference sequence). CDR3 region: CSAREVGGTEAFF. DNA of the CDR3: TGCAGTGCTAGAGAGGTGGGGGGCACTGAAGCTTTCTTT.

This clonotype has ten or more counts. This CDR3 reads CAIRSGASYEQYF. CDR3 DNA sequence: TGTGCCATCCGGAGCGGAGCTTCTTACGAGCAGTACTTC. The rearrangement uses TRBV10-3 and TRBJ2-7, with a tentative D call TRBD2 (5 bases). This CDR3 region has 13 residues. V shed 8 bases and J shed 4 bases, with 15 bases lying between them. Germline V gene sequence: CDR1 ENHRY, CDR2 SYGVKD.

The rearrangement joins TRBV24-1 to TRBJ2-1; D tentatively reads TRBD1 or TRBD2 (5 bases each). The CDR3 covers 16 residues. Germline CDR1 and CDR2: KGHDR and SFDVKD. Trimming took off 3 bases at V and 1 base at J, with 12 bases between the two ends. CDR3 DNA: TGTGCCACCAGTGATCGAAAGGGACGGTCCTACAATGAGCAGTTCTTC. Its protein is CATSDRKGRSYNEQFF.

The chain links TRBV15 to TRBJ2-3; D might be TRBD2 (6 bases). CDR1 and CDR2 (germline): LNHNV, YYDKDF (reference sequence). The CDR3 is made up of 13 amino acids. V lost 3 bases, J lost 6 bases, and 10 bases lay in between. The CDR3 sequence is CATSREGLDTQYF. The CDR3 DNA follows: TGTGCCACCAGCAGGGAGGGGCTGGATACGCAGTATTTT.

In its sample, this clonotype was seen once. The genes are TRBV12-3 or TRBV12-4 and TRBJ1-5; possibly TRBD1 for D (6 bases). Trimming took off 1 base at V and 9 bases at J, with 13 bases between the two ends. This CDR3 is 14 amino acids long. As DNA, the CDR3 is TGTGCCAGCAGTTTAGTACAGGGAGAAGCGCCCCAGCATTTT. Translated, it gives CASSLVQGEAPQHF.

The chain uses TRBV6-1 and TRBJ2-5, with TRBD1 as a possible D gene (6 bases). Trimming pared 8 bases from V and 1 base from J, leaving 14 bases between. The V gene's germline CDR1 is MNHNS and CDR2 SASEGT. This CDR3 comprises 14 residues. The CDR3 protein is CASGNDRSQETQYF. The DNA of the CDR3 is TGTGCCAGCGGCAACGACAGGTCCCAAGAGACCCAGTACTTC.

This chain links TRBV5-8 with TRBJ2-5; no clear D gene. This CDR3 region has 13 residues. The V end was cut by 5 bases, the J end by 0 bases, with 8 bases between. The germline V gene has CDR1 SGHTS and CDR2 YDEGEE. CDR3 residues: CASSRAYQETQYF. CDR3 DNA sequence: TGTGCCAGCAGTCGGGCCTACCAAGAGACCCAGTACTTC.

The chain recombines TRBV10-2 with TRBJ2-2, with 7 bases fitting TRBD1. Germline CDR1 and CDR2: WSHSY and SAAADI. The CDR3 length is 14 residues. V lost 6 bases and J lost 1; bases outside the gene matches: 2. The CDR3 region is CASSGTVNTGELFF. CDR3 nucleotide sequence: TGCGCCAGCAGCGGGACAGTGAACACCGGGGAGCTGTTTTTT.

This clonotype turned up a few times. The V call is TRBV2, the J call TRBJ2-6; D is possibly TRBD1 (6 bases). Germline V gene sequence: CDR1 SNHLY, CDR2 FYNNEI. Deletions cut 5 bases from V and 0 bases from J, with 11 bases between. This CDR3 region has 16 residues. For the CDR3, the DNA is TGTGCCAGCAGTAGGGACACCGGCTCTGGGGCCAACGTCCTGACTTTC. It translates to CASSRDTGSGANVLTF.

The sample holds many counts of this clonotype. V is TRBV9 and J is TRBJ2-6, with 8 bases lining up with TRBD1. The CDR3 spans 16 residues. The germline CDR1 and CDR2 sequences are SGDLS and YYNGEE. Trimming took 4 bases from V and 2 from J; bases not matched to a gene: 5. The DNA for the CDR3 is TGTGCCAGCAGCTCGGACAGGGCGCCTGGGGCCAACGTCCTGACTTTC. This encodes CASSSDRAPGANVLTF.

The chain is built from TRBV5-1 and TRBJ2-2; a weak D match, TRBD2 (6 bases). Germline loops: CDR1 SGHRS, CDR2 YFSETQ. There are 15 residues in the CDR3. Trimming took 0 bases from V and 1 from J, leaving 7 bases between them. As DNA, the CDR3 is TGCGCCAGCAGCTTGGGACTAGTGAACACCGGGGAGCTGTTTTTT. Encoded protein: CASSLGLVNTGELFF.

This clonotype showed up many times. The chain recombines TRBV5-1 with TRBJ1-2; no clear D gene. With 0 bases removed from V and 0 bases from J, the gap between germline ends came to 9 bases. The CDR3 has 15 amino acids. Germline CDR1 reads SGHRS; CDR2 reads YFSETQ. CDR3 sequence (DNA): TGCGCCAGCAGCTTGGATCCAGCAGCTAACTATGGCTACACCTTC. This sequence encodes CASSLDPAANYGYTF.

This clonotype has ten or more counts. The chain links TRBV20-1 to TRBJ1-1; D gene ambiguous. The CDR3 has 14 residues. Trimming shortened V by 0 bases and J by 5 bases, and 13 bases separated the two germline ends. Germline CDR1 reads DFQATT; CDR2 reads SNEGSKA (reference sequence). The chain's CDR3 is CSAREPATKTEAFF. The CDR3 DNA reads as TGCAGTGCTAGAGAGCCGGCGACAAAGACTGAAGCTTTCTTT.